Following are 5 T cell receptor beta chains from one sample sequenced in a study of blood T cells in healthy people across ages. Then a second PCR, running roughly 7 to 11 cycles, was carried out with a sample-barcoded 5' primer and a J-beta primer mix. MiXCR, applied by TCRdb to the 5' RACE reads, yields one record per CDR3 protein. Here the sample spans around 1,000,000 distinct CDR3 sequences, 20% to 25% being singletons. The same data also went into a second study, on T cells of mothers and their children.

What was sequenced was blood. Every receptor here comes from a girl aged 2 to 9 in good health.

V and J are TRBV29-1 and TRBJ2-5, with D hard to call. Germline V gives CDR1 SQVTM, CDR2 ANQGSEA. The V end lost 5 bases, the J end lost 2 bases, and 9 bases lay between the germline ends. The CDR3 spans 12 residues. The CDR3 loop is CSVLREQETQYF. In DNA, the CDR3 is TGCAGCGTTCTAAGAGAACAAGAGACCCAGTACTTC.

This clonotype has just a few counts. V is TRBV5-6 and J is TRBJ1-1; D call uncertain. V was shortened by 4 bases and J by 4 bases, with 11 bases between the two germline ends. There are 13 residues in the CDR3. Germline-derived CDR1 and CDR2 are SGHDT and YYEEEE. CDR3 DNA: TGTGCCAGCAGCCCTTCTACGGGCACTGAAGCTTTCTTT. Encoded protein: CASSPSTGTEAFF.

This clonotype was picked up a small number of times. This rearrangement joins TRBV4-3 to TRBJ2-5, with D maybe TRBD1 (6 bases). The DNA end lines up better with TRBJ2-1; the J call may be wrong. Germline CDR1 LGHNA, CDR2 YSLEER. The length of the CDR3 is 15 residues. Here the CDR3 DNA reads TGCGCCAGCAGCCAAGTTCTCATCAGGGGCAATGAGCAGTTCTTC. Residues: CASSQVLIRGNEQFF.

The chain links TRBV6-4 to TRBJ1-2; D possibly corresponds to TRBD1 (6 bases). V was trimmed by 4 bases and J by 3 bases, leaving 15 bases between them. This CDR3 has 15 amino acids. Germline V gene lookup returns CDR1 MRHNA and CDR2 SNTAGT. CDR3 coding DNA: TGTGCCAGCAGTGTAGATCACAGGGTGGACTATGGCTACACCTTC. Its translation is CASSVDHRVDYGYTF.

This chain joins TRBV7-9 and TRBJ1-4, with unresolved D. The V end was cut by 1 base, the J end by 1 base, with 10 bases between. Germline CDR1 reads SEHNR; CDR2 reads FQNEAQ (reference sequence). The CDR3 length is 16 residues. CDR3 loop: CASSLGQPLTNEKLFF. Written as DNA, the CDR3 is TGTGCCAGCAGCTTAGGGCAGCCTCTAACTAATGAAAAACTGTTTTTT. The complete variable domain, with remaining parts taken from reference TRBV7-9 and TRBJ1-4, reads DTGVSQNPRHKITKRGQNVTFRCDPISEHNRLYWYRQTLGQGPEFLTYFQNEAQLEKSRLLSDRFSAERPKGSFSTLEIQRTEQGDSAMYLCASSLGQPLTNEKLFFGSGTQLSVL.